This TCR beta chain was retrieved from a study of identical twins. Findings and limits, study-wide: There was more out-of-frame TCR alpha sharing in monozygotic twins than models estimated.

To note about this clonotype: No antigen is known for it.

V was clipped by 0 bases and J by 5 bases, with 11 bases between them. The length of the CDR3 is 14 residues. Germline V gene data show CDR1 as SGHRS and CDR2 as YFSETQ. MiXCR, run by TCRdb on the 5' RACE reads, gives a single entry per CDR3 protein. The table records about 460,000 distinct CDR3 sequences, 11% to 15% of them present only once. Another study also made use of these data, one on yellow fever vaccine responses in identical twins.

The sample comprised CD4+ T cells sorted from blood. The rearrangement joins TRBV5-1 to TRBJ1-1; D is perhaps TRBD1 (5 bases). This receptor was identified in a woman aged 18-29 years in good health. DNA for the CDR3: TGCGCCAGCAGCTTGGAGGGGAGAGGTACTGAAGCTTTCTTT. It encodes CASSLEGRGTEAFF.